The source of this T cell receptor beta chain is a study of blood T cell repertoires in COVID-19. Looking at the study overall: Sites in the United States, Italy and Spain provided acute and convalescent COVID-19 samples.

The table came from immunoSEQ multiplex PCR; TCRdb's copy has only in-frame clones and leaves some out. Of some 220,000 clones listed, 70% to 90% are singletons. CDR3 length: 13 amino acids. V lost 1 base, J lost 4 bases, and 7 bases lay in between. Germline V gene lookup returns CDR1 SGHDN and CDR2 FVKESK. This clonotype was obtained from a woman in her seventies with COVID-19, enrolled during active disease. The chain recombines TRBV14 with TRBJ1-2; possible D gene TRBD1, 5 bases. Sequencing input: peripheral blood. Here the CDR3 DNA reads TGTGCCAGCAGCCAAGGCGGGGGCTATGGCTACACCTTC. Translating it yields CASSQGGGYGYTF.